This TCR beta chain originates from a study of memory CD4+ T cells and cytomegalovirus serostatus. Germline V gene data show CDR1 as SGHRS and CDR2 as YFSETQ. This CDR3 has 16 residues. After removal of 4 bases from V and 6 bases from J, the junction contained 14 bases not matched to a gene. The protocol was immunoSEQ multiplex PCR, while the TCRdb copy is restricted to in-frame clones and leaves out a portion. The sample records tens of thousands of clones, around three quarters being singletons. Single viable CD3+CD4+CD8-CD45RO+ cells were sorted as the memory CD4+ T cells. The chain has TRBV5-1 and TRBJ1-2; 8 bases map to TRBD1. This receptor was identified in an adult in good health and CMV-seronegative. Sequencing was performed on memory CD4+ T cells from blood. Here the CDR3 DNA reads TGCGCCAGCAGCCCCGAACCGGGACAGGCAGCCCATGGCTACACCTTC. Residues: CASSPEPGQAAHGYTF.